A single sample gave rise to the 9 T cell receptor beta chains below, sequenced in a study of Japanese encephalitis immunity and Zika vaccine responses. TCRdb passed the 5' RACE reads through MiXCR, listing each CDR3 protein once. The table has approximately 1,600 distinct CDR3 sequences, 5.5% to 7% seen once. PBMCs were CFSE-labeled and cultured for 6 to 7 days with peptide pools at around 1.1 ug/mL each. Live CD56-CD19-CD16-CD3+CD4+ cells with low CFSE were sorted unfixed as proliferating CD4 T cells. Here the sequenced sample was antigen-activated CD4+ T cells from blood, cultured, taken during a Zika inactivated vaccine study. The receptors come from an adult woman who received an inactivated Zika virus vaccine.

The chain has TRBV6-6 and TRBJ1-2; no reliable D call. The CDR3 runs to 13 residues. Germline CDR1 reads MNHNY; CDR2 reads SVGAGI (reference sequence). V was cut by 7 bases and J by 4 bases, with 13 bases left in between. CDR3 residues: CASMQRESYGYTF. The CDR3 DNA follows: TGTGCCAGCATGCAGAGGGAGTCCTATGGCTACACCTTC.

This chain uses TRBV20-1 with TRBJ1-5; possibly TRBD1 for D (5 bases). The CDR3 sequence is 13 residues long. Germline V gives CDR1 DFQATT, CDR2 SNEGSKA (reference sequence). Trimming left V 1 base short and J 3 bases short, with 7 bases between. The CDR3, as DNA: TGCAGTGCTAGAGGACAGAACAATCAGCCCCAGCATTTT. Amino acids: CSARGQNNQPQHF.

In its sample, this clonotype ranks as medium-sized. The gene calls are TRBV20-1 and TRBJ2-3; D not resolved. Germline-derived CDR1 and CDR2 are DFQATT and SNEGSKA (reference sequence). The CDR3 length is 11 residues. V gave up 6 bases and J gave up 10 bases, with 14 bases separating them. Here the CDR3 reads CSAKGSLSQYF. CDR3 bases: TGCAGTGCCAAGGGTTCCCTTTCGCAGTATTTT.

In this sample, this clonotype turned up a few times. The V gene is TRBV7-9, the J gene TRBJ1-2; 7 nucleotides agree with TRBD1. J was trimmed by 4 bases and V by 5 bases; bases with no gene match: 7. Germline CDR1 reads SEHNR; CDR2 reads FQNEAQ (reference sequence). This CDR3 is built from 14 residues. CDR3 amino acids: CASSTAGQFYGYTF. The CDR3 DNA sequence: TGTGCCAGCAGCACGGCGGGACAGTTCTATGGCTACACCTTC.

By sample fraction, this clonotype is medium-sized. The chain recombines TRBV7-2 with TRBJ2-5; perhaps TRBD2 as D (5 bases). This CDR3 has 13 amino acids. Germline CDR1 and CDR2: SGHTA and FQGNSA. V was pared by 2 bases and J by 5 bases, with 9 bases between. CDR3 in amino acids: CASSLSGSETQYF. The CDR3 nucleotides are TGTGCCAGCAGCTTATCGGGGTCGGAGACCCAGTACTTC.

This clonotype has a handful of counts. The rearrangement uses TRBV21-1 and TRBJ1-5. TRBV21-1 is marked as a pseudogene. The CDR3 extends over 12 amino acids. For the CDR3, the DNA is TGTGCCAGCAGCGGCCGAATGGAGCCCCAGCATTTT. Protein sequence: CASSGRMEPQHF.

This clonotype was detected only a few times. The V gene is TRBV29-1, the J gene TRBJ2-1; weak D call: TRBD2 (7 bases). CDR3 length equals 14 residues. V lost 8 bases and J 7 bases, leaving 21 bases between the germline ends. In germline, CDR1 is SQVTM, CDR2 ANQGSEA. The CDR3 nucleotides read TGCAGCCACAGCTGGGGGGGGGCATTAAATGAGCAGTTCTTC. It is translated as CSHSWGGALNEQFF.

This clonotype appeared a few times. This chain connects TRBV29-1 to TRBJ1-1; 7 bases align to TRBD1. The CDR3 contains 15 residues. CDR1 and CDR2 (germline): SQVTM, ANQGSEA. Trimming took 1 base from V and 0 from J; bases not matched to a gene: 5. This CDR3 is CSVEASGTVNTEAFF. In DNA form, the CDR3 reads TGCAGCGTTGAAGCTTCCGGGACAGTGAACACTGAAGCTTTCTTT.

Judged by abundance, this clonotype is medium-sized. V usage is TRBV5-1 and J usage is TRBJ2-7; a possible D gene is TRBD2 (7 bases). This CDR3 is 16 amino acids long. Trimming left V 1 base short and J 1 base short, with 15 bases between. In germline, CDR1 is SGHRS, CDR2 YFSETQ. CDR3 amino acids: CASSLSAGANSYEQYF. The CDR3 DNA sequence: TGCGCCAGCAGCTTGTCGGCGGGGGCTAATTCCTACGAGCAGTACTTC.